These 19 T cell receptor beta chains share one sample of origin, sequenced in a study of identical twins. TCRdb itself ran the 5' RACE reads through MiXCR, one entry per CDR3 protein. Of about 430,000 distinct CDR3 sequences in the sample, around 20% were seen once. The sequencing input was naive T cells sorted from blood. The origin of the receptors is a man aged 50-59 years in good health.

This clonotype showed up just a few times. J is TRBJ2-2 and V is TRBV13; 8 nucleotides match TRBD1. With 9 bases clipped from V and 6 bases from J, the junction kept 3 bases outside the gene matches. This CDR3 contains 12 residues. From germline, CDR1 is PRHDT and CDR2 FYEKMQ (reference sequence). In nucleotides, the CDR3 is TGTGCCAGAAGGACAGGGTCCGGGGAGCTGTTTTTT. Its protein is CARRTGSGELFF.

V gene TRBV4-3 combines with J gene TRBJ2-7; D perhaps matches TRBD2 (6 bases). Deletions cut 0 bases from V and 3 bases from J, with 12 bases between. This CDR3 region has 15 residues. Germline V lookup: CDR1 LGHNA, CDR2 YSLEER. DNA of the CDR3: TGCGCCAGCAGCCAAGACGTTGGGACTTTCTACGAGCAGTACTTC. It yields the protein CASSQDVGTFYEQYF.

This clonotype appeared a few times. The V call is TRBV10-2, the J call TRBJ1-3; 8 nucleotides align to TRBD1. The CDR3 consists of 15 residues. The junction had 11 bases not matched to a gene; V was cut back by 6 bases and J by 7 bases. The V gene's germline CDR1 is WSHSY and CDR2 SAAADI. The CDR3, as DNA: TGCGCCAGCAGAGAGACAGGGGTTGGGGATAACACCATATATTTT. Residues: CASRETGVGDNTIYF.

The table lists this clonotype with a count of one. A much larger clone lies one base from this, so it may be a read error. The CDR3 loop is CSACGTPGVNEQFF. CDR3 DNA sequence: TGCAGTGCTTGCGGGACTCCTGGTGTCAATGAGCAGTTCTTC. This chain links TRBV20-1 with TRBJ2-1, with D perhaps TRBD2 (6 bases). This CDR3 spans 14 amino acids. Germline CDR1 reads DFQATT; CDR2 reads SNEGSKA (reference sequence). Trimming removed 5 bases at V and 6 bases at J, with 17 bases between.

This clonotype was counted a few times. The gene calls are TRBV11-2 and TRBJ2-1, with a possible D match to TRBD1 (6 bases). Germline lookup yields CDR1 SGHAT and CDR2 FQNNGV. The CDR3 totals 15 residues. V shed 5 bases and J shed 0 bases, with 11 bases lying between them. In DNA, the CDR3 is TGTGCCAGCAGCCTCCGGACAGACTCCTACAATGAGCAGTTCTTC. Translating it yields CASSLRTDSYNEQFF.

The chain couples TRBV6-5 to TRBJ1-5; weak D call: TRBD1 (5 bases). Germline CDR1 and CDR2: MNHEY and SVGAGI. Trimming cost V 0 bases and J 5 bases, with 11 bases left between them. CDR3 size: 15 residues. The CDR3 sequence is CASSYSYRSDQPQHF. Written as DNA, the CDR3 is TGTGCCAGCAGTTACTCGTACAGGAGTGATCAGCCCCAGCATTTT.

As for this clonotype: This could be a read error, since a much larger clone is one nucleotide away. The chain has TRBV7-9 and TRBJ2-2, with a weak D call TRBD2 (5 bases). Germline V CDR1 and CDR2: SEHNR, FQNEAQ (reference sequence). This CDR3 region has 16 residues. CDR3 DNA: TGTGCCAGCAGCTGGAGTTTGTGGGAGAACACCGGGGAGCCGTTTTTT. Its protein is CASSWSLWENTGEPFF.

In its sample, this clonotype was seen many times. The gene calls are TRBV5-1 and TRBJ2-1; D call uncertain. V was trimmed by 1 base and J by 8 bases, leaving 7 bases between them. The CDR3 has 12 amino acids. CDR1 and CDR2 (germline): SGHRS, YFSETQ. The CDR3 sequence: CASSLLIDEQFF. The CDR3 bases are TGCGCCAGCAGCTTGTTAATCGATGAGCAGTTCTTC.

This clonotype was counted a few times. This rearrangement joins TRBV12-3 or TRBV12-4 to TRBJ2-7; the match to TRBD1 covers 7 bases. The trim removed 0 bases at V and 2 bases at J, leaving 7 bases unmatched. The CDR3 length is 16 residues. Here the CDR3 DNA reads TGTGCCAGCAGTTTAGCGGTAGGAGACAGGGCCTACGAGCAGTACTTC. This translates into CASSLAVGDRAYEQYF.

V and J are TRBV10-3 and TRBJ2-5; TRBD1 matches at 7 bases. The germline V gene has CDR1 ENHRY and CDR2 SYGVKD. The junction had 8 bases not matched to a gene; V was cut back by 3 bases and J by 4 bases. The CDR3 extends over 15 amino acids. The CDR3 spells CAISDRTTGRETQYF. DNA for the CDR3: TGTGCCATCAGTGACCGGACGACAGGGAGAGAGACCCAGTACTTC.

A few counts support this clonotype. The rearrangement uses TRBV14 and TRBJ2-3, with D tentatively TRBD2 (6 bases). The V end was cut by 1 base, the J end by 2 bases, with 10 bases between. Per germline, CDR1 SGHDN and CDR2 FVKESK. The length of the CDR3 is 15 residues. CDR3 protein: CASSQVGRPTDTQYF. The CDR3 DNA follows: TGTGCCAGCAGCCAAGTCGGGAGACCCACAGATACGCAGTATTTT.

The chain recombines TRBV20-1 with TRBJ2-3, with 7 nucleotides matching TRBD2. The CDR3 has 13 residues. The V segment lost 7 bases and the J segment 0 bases; nucleotides outside the gene matches: 4. Germline values: CDR1 DFQATT, CDR2 SNEGSKA (reference sequence). The CDR3 is CSEWRESTDTQYF. CDR3 sequence (DNA): TGCAGTGAATGGCGGGAGAGCACAGATACGCAGTATTTT.

In its sample, this clonotype was seen many times. The gene calls are TRBV7-2 and TRBJ2-3; D remains ambiguous. V was shortened by 4 bases and J by 5 bases, with 7 bases between the two germline ends. Germline V gives CDR1 SGHTA, CDR2 FQGNSA. The CDR3 runs 12 residues. This chain's CDR3 is CASSSTRDTQYF. In DNA, the CDR3 is TGTGCCAGCAGCTCAACGAGAGATACGCAGTATTTT.

In the case of this clonotype: One end of the junction fails to match germline, which may point to a read error. The chain employs TRBV20-1 and TRBJ2-1; D tentatively reads TRBD1 or TRBD2 (5 bases each). There are 16 residues in the CDR3. From germline, CDR1 is DFQATT and CDR2 SNEGSKA (reference sequence). The CDR3 DNA is TGCAGTGCTAGAGATCAGGGTAGCGACTCCTACAACGAGCAGTTCTTC. Translated: CSARDQGSDSYNEQFF.

This clonotype was seen ten or more times. The chain is built from TRBV12-3 or TRBV12-4 and TRBJ2-1, with D perhaps TRBD1 or TRBD2 (5 bases each). The CDR3 is 16 amino acids. V gave up 3 bases and J gave up 0 bases, with 12 bases separating them. The CDR3 region has the DNA TGTGCCAGCAGTTTGGGGACCCCGAGCTCCTACAATGAGCAGTTCTTC. Residues: CASSLGTPSSYNEQFF.

The sample holds a few counts of this clonotype. The CDR3 DNA reads as TGTGCCACCAGCAGAGGTGCAGGGCCCCATAATGAAAAACTGTTTTTT. Translated, it gives CATSRGAGPHNEKLFF. The chain is built from TRBV15 and TRBJ1-4; D perhaps matches TRBD1 (5 bases). The CDR3 sequence is 16 residues long. The ends were cut back, 1 base at V and 4 bases at J, with 13 bases in the middle. CDR1 and CDR2 from the germline V gene are LNHNV and YYDKDF (reference sequence).

This clonotype was observed a few times. The chain combines TRBV19 with TRBJ2-7; TRBD2 agrees at 7 bases. The CDR3 runs 14 residues. With 3 bases clipped from V and 2 bases from J, the junction kept 4 bases outside the gene matches. CDR1 and CDR2 from the germline V gene are LNHDA and SQIVND (reference sequence). CDR3 DNA: TGTGCCAGTAGTATCGACAGCGGGACCTACGAGCAGTACTTC. This gives the protein CASSIDSGTYEQYF. Full variable domain (outside the CDR3, taken from reference TRBV19 and TRBJ2-7): DGGITQSPKYLFRKEGQNVTLSCEQNLNHDAMYWYRQDPGQGLRLIYYSQIVNDFQKGDIAEGYSVSREKKESFPLTVTSAQKNPTAFYLCASSIDSGTYEQYFGPGTRLTVT.

The J gene is TRBJ2-1, the V gene TRBV5-1, with TRBD2 matching 10 bases. V trimming: 4 bases; J trimming: 6 bases; junction bases outside the gene matches: 13. The CDR3 is 17 amino acids. Looked up from germline, CDR1 is SGHRS and CDR2 is YFSETQ. The CDR3 reads CASSTNSGGSPSNEQFF. CDR3 sequence (DNA): TGCGCCAGCAGCACCAATAGCGGGGGGTCCCCCAGCAATGAGCAGTTCTTC.

The rearrangement uses TRBV18 and TRBJ2-2; no clear D gene. V was pared by 2 bases and J by 1 base, with 11 bases between. This CDR3 is 16 amino acids long. Germline V gene sequence: CDR1 KGHSH, CDR2 LQKENI. Written as DNA, the CDR3 is TGTGCCAGCTCACCATACTCGTCACAGAACACCGGGGAGCTGTTTTTT. Translating it yields CASSPYSSQNTGELFF. The variable domain in full, completed from reference TRBV18 and TRBJ2-2, reads NAGVMQNPRHLVRRRGQEARLRCSPMKGHSHVYWYRQLPEEGLKFMVYLQKENIIDESGMPKERFSAEFPKEGPSILRIQQVVRGDSAAYFCASSPYSSQNTGELFFGEGSRLTVL.